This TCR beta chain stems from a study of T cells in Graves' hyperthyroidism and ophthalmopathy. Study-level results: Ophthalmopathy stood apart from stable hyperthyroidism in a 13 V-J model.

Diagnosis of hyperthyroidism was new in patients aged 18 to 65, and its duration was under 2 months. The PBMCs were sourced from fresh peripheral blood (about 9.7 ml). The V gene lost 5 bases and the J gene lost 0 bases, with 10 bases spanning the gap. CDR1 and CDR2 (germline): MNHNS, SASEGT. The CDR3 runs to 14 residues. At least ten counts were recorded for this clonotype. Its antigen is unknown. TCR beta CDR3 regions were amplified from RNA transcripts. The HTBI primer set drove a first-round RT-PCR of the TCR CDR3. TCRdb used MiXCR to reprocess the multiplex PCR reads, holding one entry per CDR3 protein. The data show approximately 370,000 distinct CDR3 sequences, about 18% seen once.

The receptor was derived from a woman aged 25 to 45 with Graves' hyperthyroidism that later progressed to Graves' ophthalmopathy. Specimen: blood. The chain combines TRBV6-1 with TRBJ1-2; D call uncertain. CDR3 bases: TGTGCCAGCAGTCCCCGGCAGGCTAACTATGGCTACACCTTC. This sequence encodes CASSPRQANYGYTF.